This T cell receptor beta chain was sequenced during a study of beta chain features in type 1 diabetes (dated by TCRdb to between 2017 and 2018). Describing the broader study: Patients and healthy donors did not differ in mean age, gender distribution, total cell number or subset yield. A total of roughly 100 million sorted cells were examined across all samples, and the number of cells per subset was strongly correlated with RNA yield. In the study, recently diagnosed type 1 diabetes patients and matched healthy donors were compared on the TCRB repertoires of their sorted circulating CD4+ T cell subsets. Regulatory and stem cell-like memory subsets were obtained from only 8 patients and roughly eight healthy donors, while naive and central memory subsets were obtained from all 30 or so donors.

Study-level results and caveats: Because cDNA rather than genomic DNA was sequenced, highly expressing activated cells could have been over-represented, although no difference in activation and CD3 levels was found between groups. At VDJ recombination sites, type 1 diabetes patients had fewer insertions and more deleted nucleotides, which implies abnormalities in thymic rearrangement. Naive, central memory and regulatory TCRB repertoires appeared to be more alike among patients than among healthy donors. In all four CD4+ subsets, TCRB CDR3 length was moderately but significantly shorter in type 1 diabetes patients. Shorter templates might be favored by PCR, yet because patient and control samples were amplified and corrected together, any such skew would affect both groups equally. Because small numbers of individuals were included in the HLA sub-analyses, any influence of HLA type on TCRB rearrangement was left unresolved.

A note on this clone: The specificity of this receptor is unknown. No much larger clone is present one base from it, and per-base qualities are unavailable.

CDR1 LNHDA and CDR2 SQIVND were looked up in the germline V gene (reference sequence). Including the terminal cysteine and phenylalanine, the CDR3 comprises 15 residues. CDR3 DNA only is kept here, 45 bases in frame from base 1. The V and J ends are trimmed by 6 bases and 0 bases, leaving 15 bases between them. The entire isolated RNA was reverse transcribed using the High Capacity cDNA Reverse Transcription Kit, and thus expressed TCRB transcripts were sequenced. Survey-depth immunoSEQ sequencing was performed on stem cell-like memory T cell samples, with an average of around 970,000 total reads per sample. After sorted cells were lysed in RLT buffer, RNA was extracted with DNase-treated RNeasy Micro or Mini kits, with the choice depending on cell number. Each cell subset was processed separately to prevent cross-contamination, with patient and healthy donor samples processed together. The immunoSEQ multiplex PCR was used to amplify TCRB sequences from cDNA, generating 87-bp fragments that spanned the CDR3 region. Sequencing of the amplicons was done on the Illumina HiSeq platform. On the study's bioinformatics: Synthetic template baselines were used to correct PCR bias computationally, reads within Hamming distance 2 were collapsed together, and singletons that could not be merged were discarded. Reads were aligned to IMGT to assign V, D and J genes, CDR3 length, and insertions or deletions at six rearrangement sites. Within each subset, clonotype counts were normalized to sorted cell number, and only after that were true diversity and Gini coefficients computed with the tcR R package. The overlap coefficient, calculated on TCRB nucleotide sequences, was used to quantify repertoire sharing. TCRdb's version of the immuneACCESS table is confined to in-frame rearrangements and falls short of the full clone set. An unresolved V gene accounts for under half of the shortfall where checked; the remainder is of unknown origin. Clone size and the V and J calls come from that table; the DNA yielded D and trimming. A total of 20,000 to 25,000 clones appear in this sample, under 75% of them only once. The ten largest clones represent about 0.37% of the sample.

Each donor gave one peripheral blood draw, averaging approximately 0.11 L, which was collected into heparinised tubes. A BD FACSAria II and a panel including CD45RO, CCR7, CD25, CD127, CD95 and CD27 were used to sort naive, central memory, regulatory and stem cell-like memory CD4+ T cells. All sorted populations exceeded 95% purity. Right away, PBMCs were isolated by Lymphoprep density gradient centrifugation and were stained directly, with no culture step. So that batch effects would be minimized, each experiment stained and sorted samples in pairs, pairing one healthy donor with one patient. Sequenced material: stem cell memory CD4+ T cells from blood. The intended sense of this specimen's cell subset or site label: stem cell-like memory CD4+ T cells. Recombination joined TRBV19 with TRBJ2-7; TRBD1 is perhaps the D gene, given 6 matching bases. The sequence derives from a man between 18 and 29 years old with type 1 diabetes. The bases are TGTGCCAGTAGGCCTCACAGGGATACCTCCTACGAGCAGTACTTC. This translates into CASRPHRDTSYEQYF.